Listed below are T cell receptor beta chains from one sample, sequenced in a study of T cells after yellow fever vaccination. TCRdb re-called the 5' RACE reads through MiXCR, storing one row per CDR3 protein. The top ten hold more than 0.6% of the sample, which has 110,000 to 150,000 distinct CDR3 sequences, about 6.2% seen once. The sequences come from CD4+ T cells sorted from PBMCs, collected 10 days after the yellow fever booster vaccination. All receptors come from a man aged 25 to 40 who received the YFV17D yellow fever vaccine. The CDR3 runs from the conserved cysteine through the conserved F or W. The order of the fields is J gene, D gene, V gene, clone size, CDR3 protein, CDR3 DNA. A D gene is named only where the DNA matches it firmly. Clone size is shown for a subset of rows, as once, few, many or a class of expanded clone.

TRBJ2-5,-,TRBV9,many,CASSVDGHETQYF,TGTGCCAGCAGCGTAGATGGACACGAGACCCAGTACTTC
TRBJ2-2,TRBD2,TRBV2,many,CASRRESANTGELFF,TGTGCCAGCAGGCGGGAGTCCGCGAACACCGGGGAGCTGTTTTTT
TRBJ1-1,TRBD1,TRBV7-2,many,CASSSDRGLTEAFF,TGTGCCAGCAGCTCCGACAGGGGGCTCACTGAAGCTTTCTTT
TRBJ2-6,-,TRBV2,few,CASKDGSGANVLTF,TGTGCCAGCAAGGATGGCTCTGGGGCCAACGTCCTGACTTTC
TRBJ2-5,TRBD1,TRBV12-3/TRBV12-4,many,CASSLPTGGSSETQYF,TGTGCCAGCAGTTTACCCACAGGGGGCAGTTCGGAGACCCAGTACTTC
TRBJ2-7,TRBD2,TRBV7-2,few,CASSLSTSESYEQYF,TGTGCCAGCAGCTTATCAACTAGCGAAAGCTACGAGCAGTACTTC
TRBJ1-5,-,TRBV19,few,CASSPRWNQPQHF,TGTGCCAGTAGCCCCCGCTGGAATCAGCCCCAGCATTTT
TRBJ2-2,-,TRBV20-1,many,CSASSPQRTGELFF,TGCAGTGCCTCTAGCCCTCAGCGGACCGGGGAGCTGTTTTTT
TRBJ2-1,TRBD2,TRBV7-2,many,CASSFSGMGYNEQFF,TGTGCCAGCAGCTTTAGCGGGATGGGGTACAATGAGCAGTTCTTC
TRBJ1-6,-,TRBV3-1,many,CASSQGRRSPLHF,TGTGCCAGCAGCCAAGGGAGAAGGTCACCCCTCCACTTT
TRBJ2-3,-,TRBV4-3,-,CASSRDGNARADTQYF,TGCGCCAGCAGCCGGGACGGCAACGCGCGGGCAGATACGCAGTATTTT
TRBJ2-7,TRBD2,TRBV20-1,many,CSARGTSGSTYEQYF,TGCAGTGCGAGAGGGACTAGCGGGAGCACCTACGAGCAGTACTTC
TRBJ2-1,-,TRBV11-3,many,CASSQGGYEAEHEQFF,TGTGCCAGCAGCCAGGGTGGGTACGAGGCCGAACATGAGCAGTTCTTC
TRBJ2-2,TRBD2,TRBV20-1,few,CSARPRTSGKVNTGELFF,TGCAGTGCTAGGCCAAGGACTAGCGGGAAGGTTAACACCGGGGAGCTGTTTTTT
TRBJ2-3,TRBD1,TRBV11-1,many,CASSMTTGGTDTQYF,TGTGCCAGCAGCATGACTACAGGGGGTACAGATACGCAGTATTTT
TRBJ2-2,TRBD1,TRBV20-1,many,CSARRTGVYTGELFF,TGCAGTGCTCGGAGGACAGGGGTGTACACCGGGGAGCTGTTTTTT
TRBJ2-2,-,TRBV6-4,many,CASSDSRGELFF,TGTGCCAGCAGTGACTCGAGAGGGGAGCTGTTTTTT
TRBJ2-3,-,TRBV20-1,many,CSASFQDTQYF,TGCAGTGCTTCATTCCAAGATACGCAGTATTTT
TRBJ2-1,-,TRBV7-2,many,CASSLWSVAYNEQFF,TGTGCCAGCAGCTTATGGTCCGTGGCTTACAATGAGCAGTTCTTC
TRBJ2-5,TRBD1,TRBV4-2,many,CASSRGQVRETQYF,TGTGCCAGCAGCCGGGGACAGGTCCGGGAGACCCAGTACTTC
TRBJ2-3,-,TRBV7-2,many,CASSLASRDTQYF,TGTGCCAGCAGCTTGGCTAGTAGGGATACGCAGTATTTT
TRBJ2-5,-,TRBV5-1,-,CASSNQETQYF,TGCGCCAGCAGCAACCAAGAGACCCAGTACTTC